This record covers a single T cell receptor beta chain. Its antigen is still unknown. Under the authors' procedure: ImmunoSEQ sequences covered only the junction and lacked quality scores; filtering therefore differed. Sequencing was performed with immunoSEQ multiplex PCR; in TCRdb, only in-frame clones are kept and a portion is missing. The V and J calls and clone size were taken over from that table, and D and trimming were inferred from the DNA. In the table there are some 800,000 clones, over 90% of which are singletons. This sample is drawn from a study of shared clonotypes between healthy human individuals. For the study at large: CD4 naive cells filled three plates per donor, CD4 memory three, CD8 naive two and CD8 memory one. Study-level points and caveats: The authors sampled blood alone, and tissue repertoires likely differ. Larger richness was generally estimated for naive than memory subsets.

CDR1 is SGHVT and CDR2 is SQSDAQ in the germline V gene. Trimming pared 1 base from V and 4 bases from J, leaving 16 bases between. The CDR3 spans 16 residues. It was CD45RO-negative cells, positively selected for CCR7, that made up naive CD8 cells, with terminally differentiated effector memory CD45RA+ cells excluded. The specimen was naive CD8+ T cells sorted from blood. The chain couples TRBV7-4 to TRBJ1-2, with unresolved D. The source is a man aged 25-45 years in good health. The CDR3 nucleotides are TGTGCCAGCAGCTTAGGCCCAGAGTTCCCTTTCTATGGCTACACCTTC. It is translated as CASSLGPEFPFYGYTF.